Listed here are 19 T cell receptor beta chains from one sample, sequenced in a study of shared clonotypes between healthy human individuals. The data were produced by immunoSEQ multiplex PCR, yet TCRdb's version contains in-frame clones alone and is incomplete. The table lists 300,000 to 400,000 clones, about 70% of them singletons. Sequencing input: memory CD4+ T cells sorted from blood. Subset indicated: CD45RA-negative fraction. The receptor source for this set is a man in his thirties or forties in good health.

Points on this clone: At one boundary the junction diverges from the germline segment, which might be a read error. The genes are TRBV2 and TRBJ1-1, with TRBD1 as a possible D gene (5 bases). The CDR3 totals 16 residues. Germline V lookup: CDR1 SNHLY, CDR2 FYNNEI. CDR3 region: CASRSGTYSMNAEAFF. DNA for the CDR3: TGTGCCAGCAGGAGCGGGACTTATAGCATGAACGCTGAAGCTTTCTTT.

V gene TRBV6-1 combines with J gene TRBJ2-1; the match to TRBD1 covers 10 bases. The V gene's germline CDR1 is MNHNS and CDR2 SASEGT. V lost 2 bases, J lost 9 bases, and 7 bases stayed unmatched. The CDR3 has 15 amino acids. CDR3 region: CASSEFGQGVGEQFF. CDR3 sequence (DNA): TGTGCCAGCAGTGAATTTGGACAGGGGGTGGGTGAGCAGTTCTTC.

The chain links TRBV27 to TRBJ2-4; D remains unclear. The CDR3 is 14 amino acids. Per the germline V gene, CDR1 is MNHEY and CDR2 is SMNVEV (reference sequence). The germline V and J ends were trimmed by 0 bases and 6 bases, with 9 bases remaining between them. Here the CDR3 reads CASSLSVSANIQYF. CDR3 nucleotides: TGTGCCAGCAGTTTATCGGTATCGGCAAACATTCAGTACTTC.

This clone was seen just once. The chain employs TRBV28 and TRBJ1-3; a possible D gene is TRBD1 (5 bases). The CDR3 runs 12 residues. Trimming removed 9 bases from V and 4 bases from J, with 10 bases in between. The germline gives CDR1 MDHEN, CDR2 SYDVKM. CDR3 region: CASGQTGNTIYF. CDR3 bases: TGTGCCAGTGGACAAACCGGAAACACCATATATTTT.

The chain employs TRBV15 and TRBJ2-7; 11 nucleotides agree with TRBD2. Looked up from germline, CDR1 is LNHNV and CDR2 is YYDKDF (reference sequence). Trimming cost V 1 base and J 0 bases; bases outside gene matches: 8. This CDR3 has 18 amino acids. The CDR3 nucleotides are TGTGCCACCAGCAGAGGTTCCCGACTAGCGGGGAACTCCTACGAGCAGTACTTC. Its translation: CATSRGSRLAGNSYEQYF.

The chain has TRBV2 and TRBJ1-1; no definite D call. CDR1 and CDR2 from the germline V gene are SNHLY and FYNNEI. V was clipped by 3 bases and J by 4 bases, with 18 bases between them. There are 16 residues in the CDR3. The CDR3 sequence: CASSDRGAVSATEAFF. The CDR3 DNA reads TGTGCCAGCAGTGATCGGGGTGCAGTGAGTGCCACTGAAGCTTTCTTT.

This clone was detected a few times. J is TRBJ2-2 and V is TRBV28; D is ambiguous. The germline V gene encodes CDR1 MDHEN and CDR2 SYDVKM. Trimming left V 2 bases short and J 1 base short, with 2 bases between. The CDR3 runs to 13 residues. CDR3 nucleotides: TGTGCCAGCAGTTTAGGGAACACCGGGGAGCTGTTTTTT. Translated: CASSLGNTGELFF.

This chain uses TRBV28 with TRBJ2-4; D perhaps matches TRBD2 (6 bases). CDR3 length equals 15 residues. Trimming pared 4 bases from V and 1 base from J, leaving 11 bases between. From germline, CDR1 is MDHEN and CDR2 SYDVKM. CDR3 sequence: CASSSHGGAKNIQYF. The CDR3 nucleotides are TGTGCCAGCAGTTCCCATGGGGGGGCCAAAAACATTCAGTACTTC.

This clone occurred a few times. The genes are TRBV6-6 and TRBJ2-1; D is unclear. The ends were cut back, 5 bases at V and 0 bases at J, with 11 bases in the middle. The V gene's germline CDR1 is MNHNY and CDR2 SVGAGI (reference sequence). This CDR3 has 15 residues. The CDR3 DNA reads as TGTGCCAGCAGTGAGACTGACGTCTCCTACAATGAGCAGTTCTTC. Its protein product is CASSETDVSYNEQFF.

The sample holds many counts of this clone. The rearrangement uses TRBV27 and TRBJ2-1; TRBD2 agrees at 12 bases. CDR1 MNHEY and CDR2 SMNVEV come from the germline V gene (reference sequence). There are 16 residues in the CDR3. The J segment lost 10 bases and the V segment lost 4 bases, leaving 11 bases of the junction unmatched. The CDR3 sequence: CASSSHSSGRAFEQFF. The CDR3 DNA is TGTGCCAGCAGTTCTCACTCTAGCGGGAGGGCCTTCGAGCAGTTCTTC.

The chain employs TRBV9 and TRBJ1-1, with a weak D call TRBD1 (5 bases). The CDR3 has 13 amino acids. With 4 bases removed from V and 8 bases from J, the gap between germline ends came to 15 bases. Germline CDR1 SGDLS, CDR2 YYNGEE. CDR3 in amino acids: CASSSAGRGEAFF. Written as DNA, the CDR3 is TGTGCCAGCAGCTCCGCCGGCCGGGGGGAAGCTTTCTTT.

The rearrangement links TRBV2 to TRBJ1-1, with 8 bases identical to TRBD1. The V and J ends lost 9 bases and 1 base, in that order; junction bases with no gene match: 10. The length of the CDR3 is 15 residues. Per the germline V gene, CDR1 is SNHLY and CDR2 is FYNNEI. The CDR3 sequence: CASRGQGGGNTEAFF. The CDR3 DNA follows: TGTGCCAGTAGAGGACAGGGAGGTGGGAACACTGAAGCTTTCTTT.

The chain couples TRBV7-3 to TRBJ2-7; 7 nucleotides agree with TRBD2. J gave up 2 bases and V 2 bases, and 9 bases lay outside the gene matches. The CDR3 is 16 residues long. CDR1 and CDR2 (germline): SGHTA, FQGTGA. CDR3 amino acids: CASSLGAGDGPYEQYF. Written as DNA, the CDR3 is TGTGCCAGCAGCTTAGGGGCGGGGGACGGTCCCTACGAGCAGTACTTC.

The gene calls are TRBV19 and TRBJ2-1; 10 bases match TRBD1. V shed 2 bases and J 0 bases; nucleotides not matched to a gene: 7. This CDR3 has 18 residues. Germline V lookup: CDR1 LNHDA, CDR2 SQIVND (reference sequence). CDR3 DNA sequence: TGTGCCAGTAGTATACTCCGGGACAGGGGCAGCTCCTACAATGAGCAGTTCTTC. As protein: CASSILRDRGSSYNEQFF.

The rearrangement uses TRBV2 and TRBJ2-1; D is unresolved. Germline V gives CDR1 SNHLY, CDR2 FYNNEI. This CDR3 contains 15 residues. The germline V and J ends were trimmed by 5 bases and 6 bases, with 17 bases remaining between them. CDR3 residues: CASSPPSTVGNEQFF. CDR3 DNA sequence: TGTGCCAGCAGTCCACCAAGTACGGTCGGCAATGAGCAGTTCTTC.

V usage is TRBV18 and J usage is TRBJ1-5; D ambiguous. Germline V gene data show CDR1 as KGHSH and CDR2 as LQKENI. This CDR3 region has 14 residues. Trimming left V 4 bases short and J 4 bases short, with 11 bases between. CDR3 in DNA: TGTGCCAGCTCACAGACTGACAAGAATCAGCCCCAGCATTTT. It is translated as CASSQTDKNQPQHF.

The chain carries TRBV19 and TRBJ2-6; D ambiguous. Trimming removed 5 bases from V and 3 bases from J, with 17 bases in between. Germline lookup yields CDR1 LNHDA and CDR2 SQIVND (reference sequence). CDR3 length: 17 amino acids. DNA of the CDR3: TGTGCCAGTAGTCCCCCCCTTGGTTGGGGTGGGGCCAACGTCCTGACTTTC. Translated, it gives CASSPPLGWGGANVLTF.

The V and J genes are TRBV11-3 and TRBJ2-1, with D maybe TRBD1 (6 bases). The CDR3 sequence is 15 residues long. V was cut by 5 bases and J by 5 bases, with 16 bases left in between. CDR1 and CDR2 from the germline V gene are SGHNT and YENEEA. CDR3 DNA: TGTGCCAGCAGCCGAGGGGGACCCGGGGACAATGAGCAGTTCTTC. Protein sequence: CASSRGGPGDNEQFF.

This clone has just one count. The V gene is TRBV12-5, the J gene TRBJ2-2, with D unresolved. The CDR3 contains 13 residues. V was cut by 3 bases and J by 4 bases, with 6 bases left in between. Germline lookup yields CDR1 LGHNT and CDR2 FRNRAP. CDR3 nucleotide sequence: TGTGCTAGTGGTTTCGGCATCACCGGGGAGCTGTTTTTT. It codes for CASGFGITGELFF.